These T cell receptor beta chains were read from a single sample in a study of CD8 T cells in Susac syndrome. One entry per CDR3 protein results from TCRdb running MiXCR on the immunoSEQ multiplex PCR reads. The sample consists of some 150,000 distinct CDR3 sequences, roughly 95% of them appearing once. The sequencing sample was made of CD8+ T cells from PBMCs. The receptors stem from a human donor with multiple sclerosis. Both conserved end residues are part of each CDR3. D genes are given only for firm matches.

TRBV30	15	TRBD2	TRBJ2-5	TGTGCCTGGAGTGGTACGGGGGGGCCAGGGGAGACCCAGTACTTC	CAWSGTGGPGETQYF
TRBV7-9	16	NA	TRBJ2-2	TGTGCCAGCAGACCGGGGAACACCTTGAACACCGGGGAGCTGTTTTTT	CASRPGNTLNTGELFF
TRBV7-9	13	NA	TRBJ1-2	TGTGCCAGCAGTCACACACCGAACTATGGCTACACCTTC	CASSHTPNYGYTF
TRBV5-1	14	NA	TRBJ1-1	TGCGCCAGCAGCGCCGGGACCGGGCCGTTGGGAGCTTTCTTT	CASSAGTGPLGAFF
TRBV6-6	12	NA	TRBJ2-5	TGTGCCAGCAGTTTCACCGACCCCCGACCGTACTTC	CASSFTDPRPYF
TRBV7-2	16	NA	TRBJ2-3	TGTGCCAGCAGCCCGCTTGGGGCAGCTAACACAGATACGCAGTATTTT	CASSPLGAANTDTQYF
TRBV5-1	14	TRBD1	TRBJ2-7	TGCGCCAGCAGCTTGAGGGGACAGGGCTACGAGCAGTACTTC	CASSLRGQGYEQYF
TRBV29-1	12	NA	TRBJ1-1	TGCAGCGTTGAAGATGGAGGGTCCGTCGGTCCCTTT	CSVEDGGSVGPF
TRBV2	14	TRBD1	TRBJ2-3	TGTGCCAGCAGTGAATTCAAGGGGGCGGATACGCAGTATTTT	CASSEFKGADTQYF
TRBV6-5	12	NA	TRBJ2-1	TGTGCCAGCAGCCCAACTAGTGATGAGCAGTTCTTC	CASSPTSDEQFF